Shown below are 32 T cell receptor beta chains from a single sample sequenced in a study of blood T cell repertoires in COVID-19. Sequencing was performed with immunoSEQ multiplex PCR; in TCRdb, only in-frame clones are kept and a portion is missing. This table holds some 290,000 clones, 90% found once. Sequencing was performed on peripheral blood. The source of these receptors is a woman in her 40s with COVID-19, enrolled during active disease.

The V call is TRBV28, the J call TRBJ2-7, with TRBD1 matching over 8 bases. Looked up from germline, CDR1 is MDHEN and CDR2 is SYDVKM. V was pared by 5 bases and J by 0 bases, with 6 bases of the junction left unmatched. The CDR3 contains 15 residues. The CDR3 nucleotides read TGTGCCAGCAGTACAGGCAGGGGGCTCTCCTACGAGCAGTACTTC. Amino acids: CASSTGRGLSYEQYF.

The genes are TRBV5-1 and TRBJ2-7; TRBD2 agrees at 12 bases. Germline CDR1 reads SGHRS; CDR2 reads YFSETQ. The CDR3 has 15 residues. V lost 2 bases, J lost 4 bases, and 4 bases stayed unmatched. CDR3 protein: CASSLGTSGLYEQYF. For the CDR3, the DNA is TGCGCCAGCAGCTTAGGGACTAGCGGGCTTTACGAGCAGTACTTC. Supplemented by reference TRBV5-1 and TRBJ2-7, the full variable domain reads KAGVTQTPRYLIKTRGQQVTLSCSPISGHRSVSWYQQTPGQGLQFLFEYFSETQRNKGNFPGRFSGRQFSNSRSEMNVSTLELGDSALYLCASSLGTSGLYEQYFGPGTRLTVT.

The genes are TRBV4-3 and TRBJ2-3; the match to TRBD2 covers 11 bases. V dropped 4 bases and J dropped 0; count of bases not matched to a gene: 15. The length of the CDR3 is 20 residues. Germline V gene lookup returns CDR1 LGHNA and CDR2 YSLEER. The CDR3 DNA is TGCGCCAGCAGCCGTCGGATTAGCGGGGGGGCTCAAACTAGCACAGATACGCAGTATTTT. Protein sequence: CASSRRISGGAQTSTDTQYF.

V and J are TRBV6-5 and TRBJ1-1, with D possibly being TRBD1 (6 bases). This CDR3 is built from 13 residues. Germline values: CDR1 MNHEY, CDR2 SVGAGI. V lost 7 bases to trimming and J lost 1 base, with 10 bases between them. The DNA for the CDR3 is TGTGCCAGCAAAACCAGGGGGAACACTGAAGCTTTCTTT. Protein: CASKTRGNTEAFF.

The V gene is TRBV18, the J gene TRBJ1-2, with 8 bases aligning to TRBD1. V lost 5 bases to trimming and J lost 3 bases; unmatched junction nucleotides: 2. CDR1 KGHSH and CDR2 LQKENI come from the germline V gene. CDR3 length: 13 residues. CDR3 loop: CASSETGDYGYTF. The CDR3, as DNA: TGTGCCAGCTCAGAGACAGGGGACTATGGCTACACCTTC. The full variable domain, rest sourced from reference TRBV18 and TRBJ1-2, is NAGVMQNPRHLVRRRGQEARLRCSPMKGHSHVYWYRQLPEEGLKFMVYLQKENIIDESGMPKERFSAEFPKEGPSILRIQQVVRGDSAAYFCASSETGDYGYTFGSGTRLTVV.

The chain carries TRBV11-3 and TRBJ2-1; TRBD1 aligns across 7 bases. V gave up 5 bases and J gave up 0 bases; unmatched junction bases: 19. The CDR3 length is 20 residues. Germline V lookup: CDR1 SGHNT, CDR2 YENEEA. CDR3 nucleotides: TGTGCCAGCAGCGATAGGACAGGAAGAGTTTATTCGAGCTCCTACAATGAGCAGTTCTTC. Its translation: CASSDRTGRVYSSSYNEQFF.

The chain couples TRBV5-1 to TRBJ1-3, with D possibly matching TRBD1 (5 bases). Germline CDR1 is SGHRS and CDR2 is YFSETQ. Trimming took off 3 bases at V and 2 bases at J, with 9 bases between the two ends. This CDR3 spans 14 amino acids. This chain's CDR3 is CASSWTGAGNTIYF. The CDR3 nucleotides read TGCGCCAGCAGCTGGACGGGGGCTGGAAACACCATATATTTT. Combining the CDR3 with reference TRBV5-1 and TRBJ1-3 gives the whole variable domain KAGVTQTPRYLIKTRGQQVTLSCSPISGHRSVSWYQQTPGQGLQFLFEYFSETQRNKGNFPGRFSGRQFSNSRSEMNVSTLELGDSALYLCASSWTGAGNTIYFGEGSWLTVV.

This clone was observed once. The CDR3 region has the DNA TGTGCCTGGAGTCCAGGGCCCTCTGGAAACACCATATATTTT. Its translation: CAWSPGPSGNTIYF. The chain carries TRBV30 and TRBJ1-3; possibly TRBD1 for D (5 bases). Trimming removed 2 bases from V and 0 bases from J, with 8 bases in between. In germline, CDR1 is GTSNPN, CDR2 SVGIG (reference sequence). The CDR3 covers 14 residues.

CDR3 region: CASSPRLVSYEQYF. As DNA, the CDR3 is TGTGCCAGCAGCCCTCGACTTGTCTCCTACGAGCAGTACTTC. The V and J genes are TRBV7-2 and TRBJ2-7; no definite D call. Germline V lookup: CDR1 SGHTA, CDR2 FQGNSA. The CDR3 extends over 14 amino acids. V was clipped by 5 bases and J by 0 bases, with 11 bases between them. Full variable domain (remainder filled in from reference TRBV7-2 and TRBJ2-7): GAGVSQSPSNKVTEKGKDVELRCDPISGHTALYWYRQSLGQGLEFLIYFQGNSAPDKSGLPSDRFSAERTGGSVSTLTIQRTQQEDSAVYLCASSPRLVSYEQYFGPGTRLTVT.

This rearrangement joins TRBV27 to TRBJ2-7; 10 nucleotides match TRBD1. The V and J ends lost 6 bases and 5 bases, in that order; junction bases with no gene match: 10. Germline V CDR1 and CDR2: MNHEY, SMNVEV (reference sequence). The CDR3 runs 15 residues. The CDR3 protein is CASSHWDRGRDEQYF. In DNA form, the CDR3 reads TGTGCCAGCAGCCACTGGGACAGGGGTAGGGACGAGCAGTACTTC.

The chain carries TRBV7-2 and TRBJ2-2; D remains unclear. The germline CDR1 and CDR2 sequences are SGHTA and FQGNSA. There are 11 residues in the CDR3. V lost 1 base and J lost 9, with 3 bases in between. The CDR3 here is CASSLVRELFF. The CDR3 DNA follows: TGTGCCAGCAGCTTAGTCAGGGAGCTGTTTTTT.

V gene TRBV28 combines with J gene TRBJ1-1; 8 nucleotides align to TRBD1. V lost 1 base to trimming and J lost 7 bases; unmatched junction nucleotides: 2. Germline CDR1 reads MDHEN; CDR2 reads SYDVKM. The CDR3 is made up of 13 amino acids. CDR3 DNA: TGTGCCAGCAGTTTATTGGGGACAGGTGAAGCTTTCTTT. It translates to CASSLLGTGEAFF.

The CDR3 bases are TGTGCCAGCAGTGCCCGACAGAACACTGAAGCTTTCTTT. Residues: CASSARQNTEAFF. The chain combines TRBV2 with TRBJ1-1, with D unclear. Between the trimmed V and J ends, which lost 4 bases and 1 base, there was a span of 7 bases. Germline CDR1 and CDR2: SNHLY and FYNNEI. CDR3 length: 13 amino acids.

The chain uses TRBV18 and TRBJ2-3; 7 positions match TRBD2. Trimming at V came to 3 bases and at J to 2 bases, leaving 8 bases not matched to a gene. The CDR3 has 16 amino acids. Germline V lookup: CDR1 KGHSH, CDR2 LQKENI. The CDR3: CASSPTLAEDTDTQYF. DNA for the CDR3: TGTGCCAGCTCACCCACCCTAGCGGAGGACACAGATACGCAGTATTTT. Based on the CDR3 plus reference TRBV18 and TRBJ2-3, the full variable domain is NAGVMQNPRHLVRRRGQEARLRCSPMKGHSHVYWYRQLPEEGLKFMVYLQKENIIDESGMPKERFSAEFPKEGPSILRIQQVVRGDSAAYFCASSPTLAEDTDTQYFGPGTRLTVL.

This CDR3 reads CASSPPAGGPDEQFF. In DNA form, the CDR3 reads TGTGCCAGCAGTCCCCCGGCGGGGGGGCCAGATGAGCAGTTCTTC. V gene TRBV28 combines with J gene TRBJ2-1; TRBD2 matches at 9 bases. This CDR3 is 15 amino acids long. Germline lookup yields CDR1 MDHEN and CDR2 SYDVKM. The J segment lost 8 bases and the V segment lost 5 bases, leaving 10 bases of the junction unmatched.

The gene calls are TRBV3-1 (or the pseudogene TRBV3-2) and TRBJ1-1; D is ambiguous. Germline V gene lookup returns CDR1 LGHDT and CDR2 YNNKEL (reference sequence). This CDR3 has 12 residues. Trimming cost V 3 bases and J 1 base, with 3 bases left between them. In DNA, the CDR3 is TGTGCCAGCAGCCACCGGAACACTGAAGCTTTCTTT. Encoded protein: CASSHRNTEAFF.

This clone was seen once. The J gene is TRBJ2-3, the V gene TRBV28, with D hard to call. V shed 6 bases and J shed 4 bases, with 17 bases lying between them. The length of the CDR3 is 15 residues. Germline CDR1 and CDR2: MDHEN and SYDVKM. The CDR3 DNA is TGTGCCAGCAGGCCTCCTCCACCGCGAGCAGATACGCAGTATTTT. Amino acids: CASRPPPPRADTQYF.

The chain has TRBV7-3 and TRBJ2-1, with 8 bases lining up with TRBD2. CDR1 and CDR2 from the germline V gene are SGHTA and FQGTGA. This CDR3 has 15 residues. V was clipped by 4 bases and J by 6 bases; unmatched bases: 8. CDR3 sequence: CASSSGGQRANEQFF. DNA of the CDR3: TGTGCCAGCAGCTCGGGGGGGCAGAGGGCCAATGAGCAGTTCTTC.

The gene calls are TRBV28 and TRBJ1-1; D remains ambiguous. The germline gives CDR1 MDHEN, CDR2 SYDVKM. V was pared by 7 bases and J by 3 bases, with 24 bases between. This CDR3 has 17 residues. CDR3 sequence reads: CASTPRRWGGSYTEAFF. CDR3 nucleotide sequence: TGTGCCAGCACCCCCCGGAGATGGGGAGGGTCCTACACTGAAGCTTTCTTT.

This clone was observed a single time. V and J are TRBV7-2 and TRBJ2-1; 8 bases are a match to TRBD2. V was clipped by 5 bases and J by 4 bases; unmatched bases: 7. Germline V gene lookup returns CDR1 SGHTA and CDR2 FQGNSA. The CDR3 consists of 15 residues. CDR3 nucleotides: TGTGCCAGCAGCATCTTAGCGGGAAGGTACAATGAGCAGTTCTTC. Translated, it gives CASSILAGRYNEQFF. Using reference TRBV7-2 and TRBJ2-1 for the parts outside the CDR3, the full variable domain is GAGVSQSPSNKVTEKGKDVELRCDPISGHTALYWYRQSLGQGLEFLIYFQGNSAPDKSGLPSDRFSAERTGGSVSTLTIQRTQQEDSAVYLCASSILAGRYNEQFFGPGTRLTVL.

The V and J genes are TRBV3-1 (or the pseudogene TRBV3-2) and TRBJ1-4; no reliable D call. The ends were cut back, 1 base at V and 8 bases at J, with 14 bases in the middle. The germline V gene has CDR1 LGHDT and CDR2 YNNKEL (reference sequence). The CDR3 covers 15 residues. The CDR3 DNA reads TGTGCCAGCAGCCAAGCGGGGTTCTCCGAGGAAAAACTGTTTTTT. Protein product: CASSQAGFSEEKLFF.

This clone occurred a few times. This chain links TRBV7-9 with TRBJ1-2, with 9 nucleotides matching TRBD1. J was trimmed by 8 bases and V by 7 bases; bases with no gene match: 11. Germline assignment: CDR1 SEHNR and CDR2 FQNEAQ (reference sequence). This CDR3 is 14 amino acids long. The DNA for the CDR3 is TGTGCCAGCACCACCCAGGGACAGGGAGAAGGCTACACCTTC. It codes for CASTTQGQGEGYTF.

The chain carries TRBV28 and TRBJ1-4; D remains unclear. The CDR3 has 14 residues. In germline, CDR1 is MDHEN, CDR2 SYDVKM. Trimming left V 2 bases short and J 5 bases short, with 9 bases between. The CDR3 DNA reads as TGTGCCAGCAGTTTACAGTCAGAAAATGAAAAACTGTTTTTT. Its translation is CASSLQSENEKLFF.

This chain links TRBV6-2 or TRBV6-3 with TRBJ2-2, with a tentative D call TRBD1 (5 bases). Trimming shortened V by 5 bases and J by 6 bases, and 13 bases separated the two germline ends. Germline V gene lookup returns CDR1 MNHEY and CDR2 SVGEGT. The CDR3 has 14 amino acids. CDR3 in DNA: TGTGCCAGCAGTCTTACCAGGGATTCCGGGGAGCTGTTTTTT. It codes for CASSLTRDSGELFF.

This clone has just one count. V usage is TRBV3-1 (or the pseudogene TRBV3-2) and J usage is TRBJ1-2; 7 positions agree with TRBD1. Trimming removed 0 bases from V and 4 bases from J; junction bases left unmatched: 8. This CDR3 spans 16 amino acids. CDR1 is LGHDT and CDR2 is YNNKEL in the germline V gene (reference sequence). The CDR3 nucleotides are TGTGCCAGCAGCCAAGATTCGACAGGGTCCCTCTATGGCTACACCTTC. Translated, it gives CASSQDSTGSLYGYTF.

The CDR3 nucleotides read TGTGCCAGCATCTCGGACAGGGGGCGCCCCCTCGAGCAGTACTTC. Translated: CASISDRGRPLEQYF. The chain links TRBV6-5 to TRBJ2-7; 11 positions agree with TRBD1. Germline V CDR1 and CDR2: MNHEY, SVGAGI. The CDR3 is made up of 15 amino acids. J was trimmed by 6 bases and V by 7 bases; bases with no gene match: 11.

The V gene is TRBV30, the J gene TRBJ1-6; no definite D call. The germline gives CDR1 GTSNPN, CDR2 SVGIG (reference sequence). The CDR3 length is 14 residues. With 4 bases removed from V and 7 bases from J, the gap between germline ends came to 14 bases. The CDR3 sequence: CAWNGELPNSPLHF. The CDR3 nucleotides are TGTGCCTGGAACGGTGAATTACCCAATTCACCCCTCCACTTT.

CDR3 coding DNA: TGTGCCAGCAGCTCTCCGTTTGGGGACAGGAAGTACTTC. This codes for CASSSPFGDRKYF. The chain uses TRBV6-6 and TRBJ2-7; 8 bases align to TRBD1. Germline CDR1 and CDR2: MNHNY and SVGAGI (reference sequence). CDR3 size: 13 residues. The junction had 12 bases not matched to a gene; V was cut back by 6 bases and J by 11 bases.

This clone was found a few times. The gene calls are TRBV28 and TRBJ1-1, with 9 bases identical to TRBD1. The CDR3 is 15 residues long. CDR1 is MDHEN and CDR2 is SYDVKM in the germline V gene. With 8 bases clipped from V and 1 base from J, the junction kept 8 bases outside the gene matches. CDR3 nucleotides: TGTGCCAGCTGCCCTTACAGGGGGCGGAACACTGAAGCTTTCTTT. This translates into CASCPYRGRNTEAFF.

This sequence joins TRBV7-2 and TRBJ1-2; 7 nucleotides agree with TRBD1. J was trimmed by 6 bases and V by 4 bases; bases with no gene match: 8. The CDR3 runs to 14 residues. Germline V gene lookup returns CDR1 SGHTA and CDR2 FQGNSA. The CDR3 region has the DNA TGTGCCAGCAGCTCTAAAAGGGGGCCCGATGGCTACACCTTC. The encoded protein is CASSSKRGPDGYTF. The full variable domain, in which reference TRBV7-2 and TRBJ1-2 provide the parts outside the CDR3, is GAGVSQSPSNKVTEKGKDVELRCDPISGHTALYWYRQSLGQGLEFLIYFQGNSAPDKSGLPSDRFSAERTGGSVSTLTIQRTQQEDSAVYLCASSSKRGPDGYTFGSGTRLTVV.

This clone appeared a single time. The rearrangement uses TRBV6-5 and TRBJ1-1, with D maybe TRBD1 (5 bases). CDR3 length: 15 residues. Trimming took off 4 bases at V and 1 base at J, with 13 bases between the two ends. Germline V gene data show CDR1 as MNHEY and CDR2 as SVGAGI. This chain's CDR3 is CASSSQGSGNTEAFF. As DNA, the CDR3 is TGTGCCAGCAGTTCCCAGGGTTCGGGGAACACTGAAGCTTTCTTT.

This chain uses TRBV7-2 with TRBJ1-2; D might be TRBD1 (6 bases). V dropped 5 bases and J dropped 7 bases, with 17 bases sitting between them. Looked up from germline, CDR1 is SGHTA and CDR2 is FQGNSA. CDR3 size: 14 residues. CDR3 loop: CASSPQRGSGGYTF. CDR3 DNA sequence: TGTGCCAGCAGCCCACAAAGGGGGAGTGGTGGCTACACCTTC.